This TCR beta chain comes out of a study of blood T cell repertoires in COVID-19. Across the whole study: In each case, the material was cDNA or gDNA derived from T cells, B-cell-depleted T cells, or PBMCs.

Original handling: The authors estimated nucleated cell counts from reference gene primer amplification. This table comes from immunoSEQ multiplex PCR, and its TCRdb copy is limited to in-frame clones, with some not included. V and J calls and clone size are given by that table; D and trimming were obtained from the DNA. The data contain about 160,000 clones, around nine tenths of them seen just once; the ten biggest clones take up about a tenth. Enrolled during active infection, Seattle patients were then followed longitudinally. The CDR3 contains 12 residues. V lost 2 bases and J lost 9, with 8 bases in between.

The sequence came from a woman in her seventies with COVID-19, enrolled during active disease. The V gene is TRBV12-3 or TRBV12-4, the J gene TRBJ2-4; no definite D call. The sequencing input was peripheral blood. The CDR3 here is CASSLRRGIQYF. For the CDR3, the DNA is TGTGCCAGCAGTTTAAGGAGAGGCATTCAGTACTTC.